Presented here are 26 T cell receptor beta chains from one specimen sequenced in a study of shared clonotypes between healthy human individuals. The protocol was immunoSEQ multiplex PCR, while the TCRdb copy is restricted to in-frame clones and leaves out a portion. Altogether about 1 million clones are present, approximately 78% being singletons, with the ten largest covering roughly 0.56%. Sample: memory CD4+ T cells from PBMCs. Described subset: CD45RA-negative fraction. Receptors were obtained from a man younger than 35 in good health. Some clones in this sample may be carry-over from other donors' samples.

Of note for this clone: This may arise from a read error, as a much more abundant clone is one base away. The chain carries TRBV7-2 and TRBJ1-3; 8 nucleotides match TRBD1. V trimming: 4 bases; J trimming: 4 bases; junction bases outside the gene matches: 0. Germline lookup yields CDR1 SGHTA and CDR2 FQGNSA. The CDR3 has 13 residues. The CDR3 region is CASSWDRGNTIYF. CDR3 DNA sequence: TGTGCCAGCAGCTGGGACAGGGGAAACACCATATATTTT. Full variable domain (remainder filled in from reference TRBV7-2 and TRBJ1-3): GAGVSQSPSNKVTEKGKDVELRCDPISGHTALYWYRQSLGQGLEFLIYFQGNSAPDKSGLPSDRFSAERTGGSVSTLTIQRTQQEDSAVYLCASSWDRGNTIYFGEGSWLTVV.

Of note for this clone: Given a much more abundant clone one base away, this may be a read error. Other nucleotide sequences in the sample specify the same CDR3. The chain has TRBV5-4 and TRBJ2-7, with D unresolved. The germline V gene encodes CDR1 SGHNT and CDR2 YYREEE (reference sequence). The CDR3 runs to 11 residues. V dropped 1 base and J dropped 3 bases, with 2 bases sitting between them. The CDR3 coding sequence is TGTGCCAGCAGCTTGAACTACGAGCAGTACTTC. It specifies CASSLNYEQYF.

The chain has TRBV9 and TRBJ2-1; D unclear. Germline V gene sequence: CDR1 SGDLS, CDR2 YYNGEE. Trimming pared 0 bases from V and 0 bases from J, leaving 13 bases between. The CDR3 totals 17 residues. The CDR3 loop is CASSVGSQVSSYNEQFF. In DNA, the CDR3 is TGTGCCAGCAGCGTAGGTAGCCAGGTAAGCTCCTACAATGAGCAGTTCTTC.

The CDR3 spells CASQSHLGGNNEKLFF. The CDR3 DNA is TGTGCCAGTCAAAGCCATCTGGGGGGGAATAATGAAAAACTGTTTTTT. This rearrangement joins TRBV19 to TRBJ1-4; a possible D gene is TRBD1 (5 bases). Germline V CDR1 and CDR2: LNHDA, SQIVND (reference sequence). V shed 8 bases and J shed 4 bases, with 20 bases lying between them. The CDR3 loop spans 16 amino acids.

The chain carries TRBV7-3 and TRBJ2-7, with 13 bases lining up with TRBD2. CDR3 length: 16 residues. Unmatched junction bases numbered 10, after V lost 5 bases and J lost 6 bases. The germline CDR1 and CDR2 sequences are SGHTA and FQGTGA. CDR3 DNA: TGTGCCAGCAGCCCAGGGACTAGCGGGGCACCTTTCGAGCAGTACTTC. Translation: CASSPGTSGAPFEQYF.

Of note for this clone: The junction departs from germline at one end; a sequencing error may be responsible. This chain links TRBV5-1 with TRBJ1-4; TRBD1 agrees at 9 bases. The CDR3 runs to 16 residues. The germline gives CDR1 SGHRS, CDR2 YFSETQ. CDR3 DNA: TGCGCCAGCAGCTTGACAGGGGGCGATGGGAATGAGAAACTGTTTTTT. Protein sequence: CASSLTGGDGNEKLFF.

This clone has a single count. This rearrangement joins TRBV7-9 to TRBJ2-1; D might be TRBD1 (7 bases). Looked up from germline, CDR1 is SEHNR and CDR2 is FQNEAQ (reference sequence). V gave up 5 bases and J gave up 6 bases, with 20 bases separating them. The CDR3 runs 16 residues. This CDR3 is CASSHTGGGSGNEQFF. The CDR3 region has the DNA TGTGCCAGCAGCCACACAGGAGGGGGCTCGGGCAATGAGCAGTTCTTC.

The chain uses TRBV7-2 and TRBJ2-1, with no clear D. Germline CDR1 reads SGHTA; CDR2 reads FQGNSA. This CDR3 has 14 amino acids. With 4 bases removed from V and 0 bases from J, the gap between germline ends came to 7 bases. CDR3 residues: CASSSPLSYNEQFF. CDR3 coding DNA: TGTGCCAGCAGCTCGCCGCTCTCCTACAATGAGCAGTTCTTC. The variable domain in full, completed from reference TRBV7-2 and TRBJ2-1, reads GAGVSQSPSNKVTEKGKDVELRCDPISGHTALYWYRQSLGQGLEFLIYFQGNSAPDKSGLPSDRFSAERTGGSVSTLTIQRTQQEDSAVYLCASSSPLSYNEQFFGPGTRLTVL.

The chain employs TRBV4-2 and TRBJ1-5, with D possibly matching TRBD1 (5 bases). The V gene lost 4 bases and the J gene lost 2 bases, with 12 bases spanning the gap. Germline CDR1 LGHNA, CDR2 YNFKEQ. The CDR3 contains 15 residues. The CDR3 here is CASSLSGGGNQPQHF. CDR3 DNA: TGTGCCAGCAGCCTGTCCGGAGGGGGCAATCAGCCCCAGCATTTT.

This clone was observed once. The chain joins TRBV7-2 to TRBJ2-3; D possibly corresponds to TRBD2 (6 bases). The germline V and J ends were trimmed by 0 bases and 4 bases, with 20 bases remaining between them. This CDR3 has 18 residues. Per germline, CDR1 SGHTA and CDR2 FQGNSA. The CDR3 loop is CASSLAGGGAGSSDTQYF. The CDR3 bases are TGTGCCAGCAGCTTAGCGGGGGGAGGTGCGGGCAGCTCAGATACGCAGTATTTT.

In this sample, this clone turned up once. Here the CDR3 reads CASSYRIGTTYNEQFF. DNA for the CDR3: TGTGCCAGCAGTTACCGTATTGGGACAACTTACAATGAGCAGTTCTTC. The chain is built from TRBV6-5 and TRBJ2-1, with D possibly TRBD1 on 6 matching bases. Trimming cost V 2 bases and J 4 bases, with 15 bases left between them. This CDR3 contains 16 residues. The germline V gene encodes CDR1 MNHEY and CDR2 SVGAGI.

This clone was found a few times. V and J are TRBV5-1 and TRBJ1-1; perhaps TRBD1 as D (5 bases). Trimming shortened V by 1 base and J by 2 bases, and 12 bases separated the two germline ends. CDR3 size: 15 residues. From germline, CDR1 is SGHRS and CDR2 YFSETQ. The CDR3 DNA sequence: TGCGCCAGCAGCTTGCAGTTCAGGGCTAACACTGAAGCTTTCTTT. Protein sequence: CASSLQFRANTEAFF.

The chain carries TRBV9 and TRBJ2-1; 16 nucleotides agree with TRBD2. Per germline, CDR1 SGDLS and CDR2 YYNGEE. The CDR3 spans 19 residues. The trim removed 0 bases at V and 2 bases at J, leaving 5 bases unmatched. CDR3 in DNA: TGTGCCAGCAGCGTAGTGGGACTAGCGGGAGGGAGGGCCTACAATGAGCAGTTCTTC. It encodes CASSVVGLAGGRAYNEQFF.

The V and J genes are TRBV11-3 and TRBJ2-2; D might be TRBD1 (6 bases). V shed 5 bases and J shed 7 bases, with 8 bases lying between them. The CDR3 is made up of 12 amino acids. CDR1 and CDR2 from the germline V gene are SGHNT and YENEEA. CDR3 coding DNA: TGTGCCAGCAGCCAGACAGGCGGGGAGCTGTTTTTT. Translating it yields CASSQTGGELFF.

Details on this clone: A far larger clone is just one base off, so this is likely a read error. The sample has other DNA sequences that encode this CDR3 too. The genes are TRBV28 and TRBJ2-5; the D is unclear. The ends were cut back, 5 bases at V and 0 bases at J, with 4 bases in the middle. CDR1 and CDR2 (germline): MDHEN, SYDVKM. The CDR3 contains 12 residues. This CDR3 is CASSPYQETQYF. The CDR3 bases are TGTGCCAGCAGTCCGTACCAAGAGACCCAGTACTTC. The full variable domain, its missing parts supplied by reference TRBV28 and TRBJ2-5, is DVKVTQSSRYLVKRTGEKVFLECVQDMDHENMFWYRQDPGLGLRLIYFSYDVKMKEKGDIPEGYSVSREKKERFSLILESASTNQTSMYLCASSPYQETQYFGPGTRLLVL.

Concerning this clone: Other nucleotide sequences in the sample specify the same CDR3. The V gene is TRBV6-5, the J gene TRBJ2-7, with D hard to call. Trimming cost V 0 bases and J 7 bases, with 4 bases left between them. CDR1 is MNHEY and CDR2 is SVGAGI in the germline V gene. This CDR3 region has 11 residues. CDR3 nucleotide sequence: TGTGCCAGCAGTTACTCCGGAGAGCAGTACTTC. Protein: CASSYSGEQYF.

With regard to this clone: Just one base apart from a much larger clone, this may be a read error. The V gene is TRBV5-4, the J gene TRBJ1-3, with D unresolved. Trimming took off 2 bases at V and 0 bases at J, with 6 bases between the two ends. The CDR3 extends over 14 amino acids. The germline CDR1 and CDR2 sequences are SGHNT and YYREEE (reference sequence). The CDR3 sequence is CASSLQSSGNTIYF. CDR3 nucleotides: TGTGCCAGCAGCTTACAGAGCTCTGGAAACACCATATATTTT. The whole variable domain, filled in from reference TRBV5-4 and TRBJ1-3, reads ETGVTQSPTHLIKTRGQQVTLRCSSQSGHNTVSWYQQALGQGPQFIFQYYREEENGRGNFPPRFSGLQFPNYSSELNVNALELDDSALYLCASSLQSSGNTIYFGEGSWLTVV.

The CDR3 DNA sequence: TGTGCCAGCAGTTTGGTACAGTCCTACGAGCAGTACTTC. Residues: CASSLVQSYEQYF. The chain uses TRBV28 and TRBJ2-7; no clear D gene. Per germline, CDR1 MDHEN and CDR2 SYDVKM. V dropped 3 bases and J dropped 1 base, with 7 bases sitting between them. This CDR3 spans 13 amino acids.

For the CDR3, the DNA is TGTGCCAGCAGCTTATCCGGTCCGGGCCCCTATGGCTACACCTTC. Translated, it gives CASSLSGPGPYGYTF. This sequence joins TRBV11-2 and TRBJ1-2; D is ambiguous. This CDR3 is built from 15 residues. Trimming pared 2 bases from V and 4 bases from J, leaving 14 bases between. Germline V gives CDR1 SGHAT, CDR2 FQNNGV.

The CDR3 spells CASSSEIATNSYNEQFF. DNA for the CDR3: TGTGCCAGCAGCTCGGAAATAGCCACCAACTCCTACAATGAGCAGTTCTTC. J is TRBJ2-1 and V is TRBV7-9, with unresolved D. The CDR3 loop spans 17 amino acids. CDR1 SEHNR and CDR2 FQNEAQ come from the germline V gene (reference sequence). Trimming shortened V by 4 bases and J by 0 bases, and 16 bases separated the two germline ends.

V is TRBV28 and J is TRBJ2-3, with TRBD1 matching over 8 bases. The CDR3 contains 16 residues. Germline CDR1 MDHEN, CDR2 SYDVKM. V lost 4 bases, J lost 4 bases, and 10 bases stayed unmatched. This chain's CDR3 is CASSSYPGQVPDTQYF. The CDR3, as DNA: TGTGCCAGCAGTTCATACCCGGGACAGGTACCAGATACGCAGTATTTT. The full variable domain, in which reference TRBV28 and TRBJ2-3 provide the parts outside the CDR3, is DVKVTQSSRYLVKRTGEKVFLECVQDMDHENMFWYRQDPGLGLRLIYFSYDVKMKEKGDIPEGYSVSREKKERFSLILESASTNQTSMYLCASSSYPGQVPDTQYFGPGTRLTVL.

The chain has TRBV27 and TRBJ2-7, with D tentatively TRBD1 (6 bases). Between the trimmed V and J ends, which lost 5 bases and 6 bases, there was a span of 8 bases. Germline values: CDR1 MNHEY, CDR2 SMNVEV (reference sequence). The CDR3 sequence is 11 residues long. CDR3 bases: TGTGCCAGCAGTCCCAGGGGCGAGCAGTACTTC. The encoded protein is CASSPRGEQYF.

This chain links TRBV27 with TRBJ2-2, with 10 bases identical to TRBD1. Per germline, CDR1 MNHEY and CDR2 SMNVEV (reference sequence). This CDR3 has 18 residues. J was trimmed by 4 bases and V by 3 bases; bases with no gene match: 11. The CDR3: CASSFHLPGTGATGELFF. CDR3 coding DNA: TGTGCCAGCAGTTTCCACTTACCCGGGACAGGGGCCACCGGGGAGCTGTTTTTT.

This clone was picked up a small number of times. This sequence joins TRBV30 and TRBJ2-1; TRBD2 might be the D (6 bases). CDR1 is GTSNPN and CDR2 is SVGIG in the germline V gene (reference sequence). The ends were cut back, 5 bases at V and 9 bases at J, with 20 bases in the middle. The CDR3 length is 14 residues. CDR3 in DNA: TGTGCCTGGTCCGGGGGACGCCGGGCGGGTGAGCAGTTCTTC. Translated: CAWSGGRRAGEQFF.

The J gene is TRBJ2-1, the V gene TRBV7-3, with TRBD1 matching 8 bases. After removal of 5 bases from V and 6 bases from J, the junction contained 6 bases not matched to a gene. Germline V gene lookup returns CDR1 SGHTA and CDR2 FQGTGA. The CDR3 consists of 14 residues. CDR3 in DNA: TGTGCCAGCAGCCCAGGGGGCAGTTTCAATGAGCAGTTCTTC. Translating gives CASSPGGSFNEQFF.

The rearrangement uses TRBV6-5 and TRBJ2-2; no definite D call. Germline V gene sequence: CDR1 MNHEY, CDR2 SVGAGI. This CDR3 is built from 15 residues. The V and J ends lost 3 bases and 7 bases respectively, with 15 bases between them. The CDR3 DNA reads TGTGCCAGCAGTTATAGGCAGCCCCTTAACGGGGAGCTGTTTTTT. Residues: CASSYRQPLNGELFF.